A single T cell receptor beta chain is shown here with its context. Its antigen is undetermined. A junction boundary mismatches the germline segment, possibly from a read error. This sample is part of a study of siplizumab effects on memory and regulatory T cells. Study-level results: Treg origin accounted for an average of roughly 69% of mappable alloreactive CD4+ clones with siplizumab and about 27% in controls.

Clones were sequenced by immunoSEQ multiplex PCR, and TCRdb holds only the in-frame ones, with some missing. This table has about 87,000 clones, 94% appearing once. The CDR3 is 12 residues long. Germline-derived CDR1 and CDR2 are MNHNS and SASEGT. V usage is TRBV6-1 and J usage is TRBJ1-1; D uncertain. The TCR comes from a human donor in good health. Specimen: non-Treg CD4+ T cells sorted from blood. The CDR3 sequence is CASLIDWTGSVF. Here the CDR3 DNA reads TGTGCCTCACTCATTGACTGGACCGGTTCGGTGTTT.